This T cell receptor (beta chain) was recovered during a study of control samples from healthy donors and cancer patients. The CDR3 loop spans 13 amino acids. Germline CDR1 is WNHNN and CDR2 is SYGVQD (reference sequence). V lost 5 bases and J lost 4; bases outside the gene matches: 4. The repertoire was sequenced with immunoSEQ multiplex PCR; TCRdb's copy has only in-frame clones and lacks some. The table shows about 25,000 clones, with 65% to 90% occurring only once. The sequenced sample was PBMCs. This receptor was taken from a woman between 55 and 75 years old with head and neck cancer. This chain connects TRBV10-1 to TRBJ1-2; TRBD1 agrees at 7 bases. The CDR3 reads CASSQDRIYGYTF. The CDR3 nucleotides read TGCGCCAGCAGTCAGGACAGGATCTATGGCTACACCTTC.